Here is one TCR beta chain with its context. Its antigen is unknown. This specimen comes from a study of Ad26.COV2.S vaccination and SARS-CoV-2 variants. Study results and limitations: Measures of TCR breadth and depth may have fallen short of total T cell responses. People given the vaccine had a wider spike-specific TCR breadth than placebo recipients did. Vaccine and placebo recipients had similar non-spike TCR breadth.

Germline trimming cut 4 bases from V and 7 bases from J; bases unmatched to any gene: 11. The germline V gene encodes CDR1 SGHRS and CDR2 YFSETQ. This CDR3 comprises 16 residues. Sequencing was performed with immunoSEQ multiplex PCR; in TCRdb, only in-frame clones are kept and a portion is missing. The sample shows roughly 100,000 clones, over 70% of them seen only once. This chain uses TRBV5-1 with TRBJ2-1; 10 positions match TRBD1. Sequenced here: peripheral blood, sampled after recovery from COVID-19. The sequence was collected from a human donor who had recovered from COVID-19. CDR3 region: CASSSYTRTGGNEQFF. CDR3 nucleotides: TGCGCCAGCAGCAGCTATACCCGGACAGGGGGGAATGAGCAGTTCTTC.